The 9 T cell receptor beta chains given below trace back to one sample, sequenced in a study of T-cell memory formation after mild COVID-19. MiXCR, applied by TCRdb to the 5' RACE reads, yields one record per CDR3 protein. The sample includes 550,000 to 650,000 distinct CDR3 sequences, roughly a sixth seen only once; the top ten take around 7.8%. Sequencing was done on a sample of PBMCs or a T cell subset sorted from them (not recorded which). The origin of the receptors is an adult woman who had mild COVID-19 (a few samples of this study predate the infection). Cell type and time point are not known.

As DNA, the CDR3 is TGTGCCAGCAGTGAAGCGCCTGTTGGGCTAGCAGGCGATGAGCAGTTCTTC. This translates into CASSEAPVGLAGDEQFF. V and J are TRBV2 and TRBJ2-1, with TRBD2 as a possible D gene (5 bases). V dropped 0 bases and J dropped 8 bases, with 20 bases sitting between them. CDR1 is SNHLY, CDR2 FYNNEI, per germline. The CDR3 covers 17 residues.

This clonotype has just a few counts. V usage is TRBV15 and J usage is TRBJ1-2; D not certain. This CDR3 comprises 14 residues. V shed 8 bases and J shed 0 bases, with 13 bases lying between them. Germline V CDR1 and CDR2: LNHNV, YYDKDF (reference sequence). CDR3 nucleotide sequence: TGTGCCACCCACAAGGCAGGAGCTAACTATGGCTACACCTTC. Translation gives CATHKAGANYGYTF. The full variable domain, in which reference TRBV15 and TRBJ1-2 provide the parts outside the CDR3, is DAMVIQNPRYQVTQFGKPVTLSCSQTLNHNVMYWYQQKSSQAPKLLFHYYDKDFNNEADTPDNFQSRRPNTSFCFLDIRSPGLGDTAMYLCATHKAGANYGYTFGSGTRLTVV.

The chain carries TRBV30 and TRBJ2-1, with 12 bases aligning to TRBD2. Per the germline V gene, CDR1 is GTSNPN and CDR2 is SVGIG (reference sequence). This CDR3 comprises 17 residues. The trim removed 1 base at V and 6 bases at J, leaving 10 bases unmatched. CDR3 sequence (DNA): TGTGCCTGGAGTGGACTAGCGGGAGTGTTGGGGGGCAATGAGCAGTTCTTC. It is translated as CAWSGLAGVLGGNEQFF. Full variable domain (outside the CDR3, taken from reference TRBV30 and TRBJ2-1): SQTIHQWPATLVQPVGSPLSLECTVEGTSNPNLYWYRQAAGRGLQLLFYSVGIGQISSEVPQNLSASRPQDRQFILSSKKLLLSDSGFYLCAWSGLAGVLGGNEQFFGPGTRLTVL.

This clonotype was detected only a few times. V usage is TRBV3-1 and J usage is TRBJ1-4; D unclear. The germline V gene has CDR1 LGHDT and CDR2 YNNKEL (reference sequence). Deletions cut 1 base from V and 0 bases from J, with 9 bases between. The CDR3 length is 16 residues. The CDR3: CASSQGTIPTNEKLFF. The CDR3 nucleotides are TGTGCCAGCAGCCAAGGGACGATACCAACTAATGAAAAACTGTTTTTT.

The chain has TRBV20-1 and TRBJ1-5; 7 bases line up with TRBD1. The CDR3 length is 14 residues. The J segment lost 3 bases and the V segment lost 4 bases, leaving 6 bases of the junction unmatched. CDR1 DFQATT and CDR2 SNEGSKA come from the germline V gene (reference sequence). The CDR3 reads CSATEGASNQPQHF. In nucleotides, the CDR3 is TGCAGTGCTACTGAGGGGGCGTCCAATCAGCCCCAGCATTTT.

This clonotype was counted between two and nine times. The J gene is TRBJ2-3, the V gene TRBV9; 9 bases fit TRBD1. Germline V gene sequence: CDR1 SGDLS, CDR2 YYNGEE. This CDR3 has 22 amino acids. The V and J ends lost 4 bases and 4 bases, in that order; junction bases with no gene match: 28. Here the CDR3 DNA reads TGTGCCAGCAGCACCGGGACAGGGACCCCCTACACCCTTCTTGGCCGGCCAGATACGCAGTATTTT. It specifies CASSTGTGTPYTLLGRPDTQYF.

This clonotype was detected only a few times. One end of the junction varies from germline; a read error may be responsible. CDR3 DNA sequence: TGTGCCAGCAGCCTAGCCGGGACAGGGAGATTTCGAGAAAAACTGTTTTTT. This sequence encodes CASSLAGTGRFREKLFF. The J gene is TRBJ1-4, the V gene TRBV7-9; 9 bases align to TRBD1. The germline gives CDR1 SEHNR, CDR2 FQNEAQ (reference sequence). The CDR3 runs to 17 residues. The full variable domain, in which reference TRBV7-9 and TRBJ1-4 provide the parts outside the CDR3, is DTGVSQNPRHKITKRGQNVTFRCDPISEHNRLYWYRQTLGQGPEFLTYFQNEAQLEKSRLLSDRFSAERPKGSFSTLEIQRTEQGDSAMYLCASSLAGTGRFREKLFFGSGTQLSVL.

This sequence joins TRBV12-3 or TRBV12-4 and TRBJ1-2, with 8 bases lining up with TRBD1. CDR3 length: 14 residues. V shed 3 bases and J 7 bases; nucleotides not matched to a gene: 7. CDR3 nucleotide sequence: TGTGCCAGCAGTTTCGACAGGGGCGGGAGTGGCTACACCTTC. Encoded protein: CASSFDRGGSGYTF.

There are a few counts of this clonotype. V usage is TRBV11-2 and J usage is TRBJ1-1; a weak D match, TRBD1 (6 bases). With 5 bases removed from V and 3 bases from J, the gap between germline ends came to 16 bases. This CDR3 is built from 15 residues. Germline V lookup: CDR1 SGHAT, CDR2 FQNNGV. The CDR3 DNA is TGTGCCAGCAGCGCTTCCTACAGGGCTTACACTGAAGCTTTCTTT. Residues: CASSASYRAYTEAFF.